A selection of T cell receptor beta chains follows, all from one sample in a study of molecular identifiers for immune sequencing clone quantification. TCRdb reanalysed the PCR reads using MiXCR and keeps one entry per CDR3 protein. The data contain 250,000 to 400,000 distinct CDR3 sequences, 20% to 25% of them singletons. Sequences were obtained from naive CD8+ T cells from blood, with Jurkat cell RNA spiked in. These receptors were taken from a human donor in good health. Some libraries in this study had Jurkat cell RNA spiked in. Each CDR3 is given with its conserved first and last residue. Clone size, where shown, is once, few, many, or a class for clones that have expanded.

TRBV7-9	many	TRBJ2-7	CASSSGTPVSSYEQYF
TRBV29-1	many	TRBJ1-1	CSVEGGTFMNTEAFF
TRBV6-2/TRBV6-3	few	TRBJ2-7	CASSGTGIISHEQYF
TRBV19	few	TRBJ2-7	CATAGGTVLEQYF
TRBV6-2/TRBV6-3	many	TRBJ1-1	CASSHLDYTEAFF
TRBV29-1	many	TRBJ2-1	CSVLQPSPSSYNEQFF
TRBV28	-	TRBJ2-3	CASSGPRRHPTDTQYF
TRBV12-3/TRBV12-4	few	TRBJ2-1	CATGWGVASNEQFF
TRBV28	many	TRBJ2-1	CASSFNLGPLRQFF
TRBV7-9	many	TRBJ2-7	CASSPPSTGGTEQYF
TRBV28	many	TRBJ1-5	CASSLIGLSQPQHF
TRBV12-3/TRBV12-4	many	TRBJ2-1	CASSGWKGLDNEQFF
TRBV20-1	-	TRBJ2-3	CSVETSGGPVLLTDTQYF
TRBV7-2	many	TRBJ2-1	CASSLGLSALDNEQFF
TRBV7-9	many	TRBJ1-5	CASSFGDQPQHF
TRBV28	many	TRBJ2-5	CASSSMFGRGGETQYF
TRBV6-6	many	TRBJ2-2	CASSPGYRVTGELFF